This T cell receptor (beta chain) was obtained from a study of shared clonotypes between healthy human individuals. Measured with immunoSEQ multiplex PCR; TCRdb has only the in-frame clones, and not every one. The top ten clones hold about 0.32% of a sample with roughly 410,000 clones, approximately 97% of them seen once. Trimming took 2 bases from V and 5 from J, leaving 8 bases between them. This CDR3 is built from 13 residues. Germline V gene lookup returns CDR1 SGHRS and CDR2 YFSETQ. Combining CD45RO+ cells with CCR7-negative CD45RA+ TemRA cells gave CD8 memory. Material: memory CD8+ T cells sorted from blood. The subset here: CD45RO+ cells pooled with CCR7-negative TemRA cells. The chain combines TRBV5-1 with TRBJ1-5; no firm D call. This TCR was sampled from a man younger than 40 in good health. This chain's CDR3 is CASSFSPDQPQHF. The DNA for the CDR3 is TGCGCCAGCAGCTTTAGCCCCGATCAGCCCCAGCATTTT.